The rows below give T cell receptor beta chains drawn from one sample of a study of blood T cell repertoires in COVID-19. Some clones are missing from TCRdb's copy, which holds only in-frame ones; the method was immunoSEQ multiplex PCR. The data show around 220,000 clones, roughly 87% seen once. Material: peripheral blood. The receptor source for this set is a man in his forties with active or convalescent COVID-19. Each CDR3 is given with its conserved first and last residue. The D gene is left open where the match is weak. Some rows have no size entry. The others give once, few or many, or a class for an expanded clone.

v_gene	j_gene	d_gene	abundance	CDR3aa	CDR3nt
TRBV27	TRBJ2-1	TRBD1	.	CASSWVHGTGFTEQFF	TGTGCCAGCAGTTGGGTTCATGGGACAGGATTTACTGAGCAGTTCTTC
TRBV10-1	TRBJ1-1	.	.	CASSEWGLGTEAFF	TGCGCCAGCAGTGAGTGGGGGCTCGGCACTGAAGCTTTCTTT
TRBV6-5	TRBJ2-2	.	.	CASSENRVDTGELFF	TGTGCCAGCAGCGAGAACAGGGTCGACACCGGGGAGCTGTTTTTT
TRBV2	TRBJ1-1	.	.	CASSGNEDTEAFF	TGTGCCAGCAGTGGTAATGAGGACACTGAAGCTTTCTTT
TRBV19	TRBJ1-6	.	.	CASGDHRARAVNSPLHF	TGTGCCAGTGGAGACCACAGGGCCCGAGCTGTAAATTCACCCCTCCACTTT
TRBV27	TRBJ2-3	TRBD2	.	CASSLFPGLAASTDTQYF	TGTGCCAGCAGTTTATTTCCCGGACTAGCGGCTAGCACAGATACGCAGTATTTT
TRBV18	TRBJ1-2	.	.	CASSPRRGDGYTF	TGTGCCAGCTCACCACGGAGGGGTGATGGCTACACCTTC
TRBV18	TRBJ2-5	TRBD1	.	CASSPPAGQGDWETQYF	TGTGCCAGCTCACCACCCGCCGGGCAGGGGGATTGGGAGACCCAGTACTTC
TRBV18	TRBJ2-1	.	.	CASSSGSPSSYNEQFF	TGTGCCAGCTCAAGCGGGTCCCCCAGCTCCTACAATGAGCAGTTCTTC
TRBV27	TRBJ1-6	.	.	CASSSGNSYNSPLHF	TGTGCCAGCAGTTCAGGGAACTCCTATAATTCACCCCTCCACTTT
TRBV7-3	TRBJ2-2	.	.	CASSLNSPAGELFF	TGTGCCAGCAGCTTGAACTCCCCGGCCGGGGAGCTGTTTTTT
TRBV15	TRBJ2-5	TRBD2	.	CATSRPTIPTSEEQETQYF	TGTGCCACCAGCAGACCCACGATTCCGACTAGCGAGGAGCAAGAGACCCAGTACTTC
TRBV19	TRBJ2-3	.	.	CASGSGTEQYF	TGTGCCAGCGGGTCCGGGACTGAGCAGTATTTT
TRBV6-5	TRBJ1-5	.	.	CASSSDSWAPQHF	TGTGCCAGCAGCTCGGACTCCTGGGCGCCCCAGCATTTT
TRBV6-1	TRBJ2-5	TRBD1	.	CASSDLQGTQETQYF	TGTGCCAGCAGTGATCTACAGGGGACCCAAGAGACCCAGTACTTC
TRBV28	TRBJ2-2	.	once	CASSSRFPGELFF	TGTGCCAGCAGTTCCCGGTTTCCCGGGGAGCTGTTTTTT
TRBV24-1	TRBJ2-5	.	.	CATSDPGEGLETQYF	TGTGCCACCAGTGACCCTGGCGAGGGCTTGGAGACCCAGTACTTC
TRBV6-4	TRBJ2-3	.	.	CASSPSGDALPDTQYF	TGTGCCAGCAGTCCGTCGGGTGACGCCCTTCCAGATACGCAGTATTTT
TRBV6-5	TRBJ1-6	.	.	CASREGDSPLHF	TGTGCCAGCAGAGAGGGGGATTCACCCCTCCACTTT
TRBV9	TRBJ2-7	.	once	CASSVVGASYEQYF	TGTGCCAGCAGCGTAGTTGGGGCTTCCTACGAGCAGTACTTC
TRBV5-1	TRBJ2-2	TRBD1	.	CASSPTGVTGELFF	TGCGCCAGCAGCCCTACAGGGGTAACCGGGGAGCTGTTTTTT
TRBV7-9	TRBJ1-4	.	.	CASSWGRVLDEKLFF	TGTGCCAGCAGCTGGGGCAGGGTTTTGGATGAAAAACTGTTTTTT
TRBV3-1/TRBV3-2	TRBJ2-7	.	once	CASSQEGRGGYEQYF	TGTGCCAGCAGCCAAGAGGGCAGGGGAGGGTACGAGCAGTACTTC
TRBV10-1	TRBJ2-7	.	.	CASSESRDFGPLYF	TGCGCCAGCAGTGAGTCTCGGGATTTCGGCCCCCTGTACTTC
TRBV11-1	TRBJ2-7	.	.	CASSQSSRVYEQYF	TGTGCCAGCAGTCAGTCGAGCCGGGTTTACGAGCAGTACTTC
TRBV5-4	TRBJ1-1	.	.	CASSSRENTEAFF	TGTGCCAGCAGCTCACGGGAGAACACTGAAGCTTTCTTT